This TCR beta chain was obtained from a study of metastatic and nonmetastatic thyroid tumors. For the study at large: For malignant and benign thyroid patients, tumor or nodule tissue and blood were the sources whose repertoires were compared. Study results and limitations: A significant increase in TCR beta diversity was reportedly seen in malignant thyroid tumors relative to benign nodules, in blood and tumor.

This clone showed up many times. Its specificity is not known. TCRdb reprocessed the PCR reads using MiXCR. The sample has some 25,000 clones, around 14% seen once. Per the germline V gene, CDR1 is SGHDN and CDR2 is FVKESK. This CDR3 spans 12 amino acids. V was cut by 3 bases and J by 8 bases, with 10 bases left in between. Nobody among the patients had been given any treatment before thyroid surgery. The chain has TRBV14 and TRBJ1-1; no reliable D call. The source material was blood. This receptor was obtained from a female donor with papillary thyroid cancer or a benign thyroid nodule (not recorded which). Some clones in this sample may be carry-over from other donors' samples. CDR3 DNA sequence: TGTGCCAGCAGCCAGGTTGTCGGGGAAGCTTTCTTT. Translation: CASSQVVGEAFF.